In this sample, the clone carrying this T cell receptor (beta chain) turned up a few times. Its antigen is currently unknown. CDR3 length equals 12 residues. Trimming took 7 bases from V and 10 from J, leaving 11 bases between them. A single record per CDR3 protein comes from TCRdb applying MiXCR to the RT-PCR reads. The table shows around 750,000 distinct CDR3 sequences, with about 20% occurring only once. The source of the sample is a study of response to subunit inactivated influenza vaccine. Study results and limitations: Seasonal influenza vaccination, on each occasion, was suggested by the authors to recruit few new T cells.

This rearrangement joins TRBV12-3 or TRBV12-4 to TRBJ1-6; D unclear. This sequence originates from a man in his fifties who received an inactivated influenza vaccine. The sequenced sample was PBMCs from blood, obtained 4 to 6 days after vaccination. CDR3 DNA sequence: TGTGCCAGCACCTCCTACGGATCACCCCTCCACTTT. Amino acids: CASTSYGSPLHF.